These 22 T cell receptor beta chains were all obtained from the same sample, sequenced in a study of a mutant IDH1 vaccine in newly diagnosed glioma. Produced via immunoSEQ multiplex PCR; TCRdb's table is partial and in-frame only. The table shows tens of thousands of clones, with roughly 78% occurring only once. Time point denoted: week 11, during vaccination. Vaccination used 300 ug of mutant IDH1 20-mer peptide per dose, with topical imiquimod. Antigens of these TCRs are unknown. This specimen was PBMCs, taken from a glioma patient whose treatment included an IDH1 peptide vaccine. The receptor set was obtained from a man between 40 and 49 years old with glioma.

This chain joins TRBV19 and TRBJ2-3, with a possible D match to TRBD2 (6 bases). CDR3 length: 13 residues. The ends were cut back, 5 bases at V and 3 bases at J, with 9 bases in the middle. Germline V gene lookup returns CDR1 LNHDA and CDR2 SQIVND (reference sequence). In DNA form, the CDR3 reads TGTGCCAGTAGTCAACTAGCTACAGATACGCAGTATTTT. This codes for CASSQLATDTQYF.

In its sample, this clone was seen once. The CDR3 region has the DNA TGTGCCAGCAGCTTAGATCAGAACTATGGCTACACCTTC. Amino acid sequence: CASSLDQNYGYTF. The rearrangement uses TRBV7-2 and TRBJ1-2; no firm D call. Trimming shortened V by 1 base and J by 2 bases, and 5 bases separated the two germline ends. CDR1 and CDR2 (germline): SGHTA, FQGNSA. This CDR3 region has 13 residues.

J is TRBJ2-7 and V is TRBV2; D not resolved. With 7 bases removed from V and 6 bases from J, the gap between germline ends came to 13 bases. The CDR3 is made up of 12 amino acids. The germline V gene encodes CDR1 SNHLY and CDR2 FYNNEI. In nucleotides, the CDR3 is TGTGCCAGCACCCTGGATCCCCGCGAGCAGTACGTC. Protein sequence: CASTLDPREQYV.

This chain links TRBV7-7 with TRBJ2-5; the D gene is possibly TRBD1 (6 bases). CDR1 and CDR2 (germline): SSHAT, FNYEAQ (reference sequence). V lost 5 bases and J 5 bases, leaving 12 bases between the germline ends. CDR3 length equals 13 residues. The CDR3 here is CASSKGQGETQYF. The CDR3 DNA follows: TGTGCCAGCAGCAAGGGGCAGGGGGAGACCCAGTACTTC.

There are a few counts of this clone. V usage is TRBV19 and J usage is TRBJ2-7; 7 bases agree with TRBD1. The CDR3 spans 10 residues. Germline CDR1 is LNHDA and CDR2 is SQIVND (reference sequence). CDR3 protein: CKGALSEQYF. The CDR3, as DNA: TGTAAGGGGGCGTTGTCCGAGCAGTACTTC.

The chain uses TRBV5-4 and TRBJ2-5; TRBD2 is a possible D gene (5 bases). Trimming left V 5 bases short and J 3 bases short, with 17 bases between. Germline values: CDR1 SGHNT, CDR2 YYREEE (reference sequence). The CDR3 runs 15 residues. CDR3 nucleotide sequence: TGTGCCAGCAGTTCCCCCGGGGTTTTAGAAGAGACCCAGTACTTC. It yields the protein CASSSPGVLEETQYF.

This clone was counted between two and nine times. This chain links TRBV11-2 with TRBJ1-2; 8 bases fit TRBD1. This CDR3 is built from 17 residues. V dropped 5 bases and J dropped 4; count of bases not matched to a gene: 15. Germline CDR1 and CDR2: SGHAT and FQNNGV. The CDR3 DNA sequence: TGTGCCAGCAGCCCAGGGGGCGGCCTCACCCTCACCTATGGCTACACCTTC. Translated, it gives CASSPGGGLTLTYGYTF.

J is TRBJ2-2 and V is TRBV6-4; D is tentatively TRBD1 or TRBD2 (5 bases each). V gave up 2 bases and J gave up 2 bases, with 12 bases separating them. The CDR3 has 16 residues. Germline V gives CDR1 MRHNA, CDR2 SNTAGT. The CDR3 protein is CASSDSAGTNTGELFF. In DNA form, the CDR3 reads TGTGCCAGCAGTGACAGTGCCGGGACCAACACCGGGGAGCTGTTTTTT.

The chain has TRBV7-2 and TRBJ2-3, with no clear D. V lost 7 bases, J lost 0 bases, and 8 bases lay in between. The CDR3 is made up of 13 amino acids. Germline CDR1 and CDR2: SGHTA and FQGNSA. The CDR3 is CASKVSSTDTQYF. Here the CDR3 DNA reads TGTGCCAGCAAGGTTTCTAGCACAGATACGCAGTATTTT.

The chain links TRBV20-1 to TRBJ2-1; D remains unclear. There are 11 residues in the CDR3. V was pared by 4 bases and J by 2 bases, with 3 bases between. CDR1 is DFQATT and CDR2 is SNEGSKA in the germline V gene (reference sequence). CDR3: CSATTYNEQFF. The CDR3 region has the DNA TGCAGTGCTACAACCTACAATGAGCAGTTCTTC.

The chain is built from TRBV10-2 and TRBJ1-4, with D possibly being TRBD1 (5 bases). Trimming cost V 6 bases and J 7 bases, with 18 bases left between them. This CDR3 contains 15 residues. Germline-derived CDR1 and CDR2 are WSHSY and SAAADI. The CDR3 bases are TGCGCCAGCAGCCAAATCGGGGACGGAGGTGAAAAACTGTTTTTT. Encoded protein: CASSQIGDGGEKLFF.

The chain links TRBV5-4 to TRBJ2-5, with 9 bases matching TRBD1. This CDR3 contains 15 residues. Germline CDR1 and CDR2: SGHNT and YYREEE (reference sequence). The V segment lost 4 bases and the J segment 9 bases; nucleotides outside the gene matches: 13. The chain's CDR3 is CASSMDRGASGAQYF. The CDR3, as DNA: TGTGCCAGCAGCATGGACAGGGGCGCTTCGGGAGCCCAGTACTTC. The complete variable domain, with remaining parts taken from reference TRBV5-4 and TRBJ2-5, reads ETGVTQSPTHLIKTRGQQVTLRCSSQSGHNTVSWYQQALGQGPQFIFQYYREEENGRGNFPPRFSGLQFPNYSSELNVNALELDDSALYLCASSMDRGASGAQYFGPGTRLLVL.

The sample holds a few counts of this clone. The chain has TRBV14 and TRBJ1-5; weak D call: TRBD1 (5 bases). CDR3 size: 12 residues. V gave up 4 bases and J gave up 5 bases, with 6 bases separating them. Germline V gives CDR1 SGHDN, CDR2 FVKESK. The CDR3 nucleotides read TGTGCCAGCAGCCTGGGGGATCAGCCCCAGCATTTT. It codes for CASSLGDQPQHF.

The chain couples TRBV5-4 to TRBJ1-1; no definite D call. Trimming removed 3 bases at V and 0 bases at J, with 12 bases between. The germline CDR1 and CDR2 sequences are SGHNT and YYREEE (reference sequence). The CDR3 sequence is 15 residues long. The CDR3 DNA sequence: TGTGCCAGCAGCTCTCCGAGGAGCATGAACACTGAAGCTTTCTTT. It is translated as CASSSPRSMNTEAFF.

The chain has TRBV6-1 and TRBJ2-5, with D possibly being TRBD1 (6 bases). The V end was cut by 5 bases, the J end by 5 bases, with 15 bases between. CDR3 length: 14 amino acids. CDR1 MNHNS and CDR2 SASEGT come from the germline V gene. Here the CDR3 reads CASSPRGGVETQYF. CDR3 bases: TGTGCCAGCAGTCCACGAGGGGGAGTGGAGACCCAGTACTTC.

V and J are TRBV7-6 and TRBJ2-1; 13 nucleotides line up with TRBD2. Losses at the gene ends were 7 bases for V and 1 base for J; bases not matched to a gene: 10. The germline gives CDR1 SGHVS, CDR2 FNYEAQ. This CDR3 is built from 18 residues. DNA of the CDR3: TGTGCCAGCACAGACGGGACTAGCGGGGTCGGGTCCTACAATGAGCAGTTCTTC. Translating gives CASTDGTSGVGSYNEQFF.

This clone was seen a few times. In DNA form, the CDR3 reads TGTGCCAGCAGCCACGGGTTGGGTCATTGGAACACTGAAGCTTTCTTT. It yields the protein CASSHGLGHWNTEAFF. This rearrangement joins TRBV14 to TRBJ1-1; D remains ambiguous. The length of the CDR3 is 16 residues. The germline V and J ends were trimmed by 3 bases and 1 base, with 15 bases remaining between them. Germline V lookup: CDR1 SGHDN, CDR2 FVKESK.

The rearrangement links TRBV27 to TRBJ1-1; D is perhaps TRBD1 (5 bases). Between the trimmed V and J ends, which lost 5 bases and 9 bases, there was a span of 16 bases. Germline CDR1 reads MNHEY; CDR2 reads SMNVEV (reference sequence). This CDR3 comprises 13 residues. The CDR3: CASSNPGRGKAFF. The CDR3 DNA reads as TGTGCCAGCAGTAACCCGGGACGGGGAAAAGCTTTCTTT.

This clone was detected only once. The rearrangement links TRBV6-5 to TRBJ1-1; 11 bases map to TRBD1. Germline assignment: CDR1 MNHEY and CDR2 SVGAGI. The CDR3 is made up of 15 amino acids. V lost 4 bases, J lost 4 bases, and 5 bases stayed unmatched. The CDR3 region is CASSSRTGGFTEAFF. CDR3 in DNA: TGTGCCAGCAGTTCTAGGACAGGGGGCTTCACTGAAGCTTTCTTT.

The chain recombines TRBV18 with TRBJ2-1; D uncertain. Germline-derived CDR1 and CDR2 are KGHSH and LQKENI. The CDR3 runs to 15 residues. V lost 3 bases to trimming and J lost 8 bases, with 17 bases between them. For the CDR3, the DNA is TGTGCCAGCTCACCGACACAGAATCACTTGGATGAGCAGTTCTTC. Its protein product is CASSPTQNHLDEQFF.

This CDR3 is CAWSVMGGQTQYF. In nucleotides, the CDR3 is TGTGCCTGGAGTGTAATGGGGGGCCAGACCCAGTACTTC. The J gene is TRBJ2-5, the V gene TRBV30; the D gene could be TRBD1 or TRBD2 (6 bases each). Germline V gene data show CDR1 as GTSNPN and CDR2 as SVGIG (reference sequence). V lost 0 bases, J lost 6 bases, and 11 bases lay in between. The CDR3 covers 13 residues.

The chain has TRBV7-7 and TRBJ2-1; 12 bases line up with TRBD2. Germline CDR1 and CDR2: SSHAT and FNYEAQ (reference sequence). The ends lost 5 bases at V and 9 bases at J; junction bases unmatched: 8. The CDR3 has 15 residues. CDR3 protein: CASSRDGLAGSEQFF. The CDR3 DNA reads as TGTGCCAGCAGCCGCGACGGACTAGCGGGATCTGAGCAGTTCTTC.